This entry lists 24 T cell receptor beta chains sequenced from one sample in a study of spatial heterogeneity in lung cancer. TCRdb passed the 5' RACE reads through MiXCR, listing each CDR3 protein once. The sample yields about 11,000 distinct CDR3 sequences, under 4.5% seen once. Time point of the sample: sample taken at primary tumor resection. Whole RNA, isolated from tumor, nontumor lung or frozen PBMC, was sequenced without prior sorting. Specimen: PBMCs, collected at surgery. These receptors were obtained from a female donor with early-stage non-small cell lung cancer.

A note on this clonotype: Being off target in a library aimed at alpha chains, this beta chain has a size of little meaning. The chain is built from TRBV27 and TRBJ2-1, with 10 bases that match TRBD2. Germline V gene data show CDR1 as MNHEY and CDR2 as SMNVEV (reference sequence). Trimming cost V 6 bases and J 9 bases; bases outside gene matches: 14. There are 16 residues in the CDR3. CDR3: CASSHDQRGGLGEQFF. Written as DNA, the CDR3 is TGTGCCAGCAGCCACGACCAGCGGGGGGGCTTAGGTGAGCAGTTCTTC.

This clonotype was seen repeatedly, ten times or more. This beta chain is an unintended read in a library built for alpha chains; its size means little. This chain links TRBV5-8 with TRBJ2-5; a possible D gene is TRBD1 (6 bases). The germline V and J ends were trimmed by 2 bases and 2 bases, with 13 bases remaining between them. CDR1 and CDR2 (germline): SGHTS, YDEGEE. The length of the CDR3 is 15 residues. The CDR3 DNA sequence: TGTGCCAGCAGCTTAACAACAGGGATACAAGAGACCCAGTACTTC. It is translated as CASSLTTGIQETQYF. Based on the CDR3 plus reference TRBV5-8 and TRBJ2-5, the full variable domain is EAGVTQSPTHLIKTRGQQATLRCSPISGHTSVYWYQQALGLGLQFLLWYDEGEERNRGNFPPRFSGRQFPNYSSELNVNALELEDSALYLCASSLTTGIQETQYFGPGTRLLVL.

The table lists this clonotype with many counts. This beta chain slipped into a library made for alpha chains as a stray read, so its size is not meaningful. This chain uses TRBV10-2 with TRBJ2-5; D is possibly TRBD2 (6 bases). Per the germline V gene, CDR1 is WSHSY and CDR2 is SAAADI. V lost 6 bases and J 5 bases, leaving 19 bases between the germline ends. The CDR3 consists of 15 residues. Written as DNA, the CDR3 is TGCGCCAGCAGCGGGGGTAAGGGACGAGGCGAGACCCAGTACTTC. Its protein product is CASSGGKGRGETQYF.

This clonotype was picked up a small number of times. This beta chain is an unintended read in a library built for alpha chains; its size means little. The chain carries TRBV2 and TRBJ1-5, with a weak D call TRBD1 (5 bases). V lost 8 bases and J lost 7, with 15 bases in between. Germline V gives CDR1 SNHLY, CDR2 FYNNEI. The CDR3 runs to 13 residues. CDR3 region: CASRSHQGQPQHF. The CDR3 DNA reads TGTGCCAGCCGGAGCCACCAGGGCCAGCCCCAGCATTTT.

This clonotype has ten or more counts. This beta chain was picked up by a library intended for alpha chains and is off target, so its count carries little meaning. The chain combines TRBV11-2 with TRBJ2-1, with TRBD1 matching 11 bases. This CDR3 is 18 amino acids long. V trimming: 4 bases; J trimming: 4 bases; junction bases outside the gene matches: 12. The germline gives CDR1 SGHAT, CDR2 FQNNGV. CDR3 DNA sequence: TGTGCCAGCAGCTCGCCCCTGGGACAGGGGGGCGAGTACAATGAGCAGTTCTTC. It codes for CASSSPLGQGGEYNEQFF.

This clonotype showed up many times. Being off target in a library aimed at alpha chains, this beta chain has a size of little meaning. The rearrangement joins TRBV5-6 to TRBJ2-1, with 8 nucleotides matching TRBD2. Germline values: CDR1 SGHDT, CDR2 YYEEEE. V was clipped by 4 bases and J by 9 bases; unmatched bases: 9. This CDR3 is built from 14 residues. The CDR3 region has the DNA TGTGCCAGCAGCCCCGGGGGGGCCAGGGGTGAGCAGTTCTTC. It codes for CASSPGGARGEQFF.

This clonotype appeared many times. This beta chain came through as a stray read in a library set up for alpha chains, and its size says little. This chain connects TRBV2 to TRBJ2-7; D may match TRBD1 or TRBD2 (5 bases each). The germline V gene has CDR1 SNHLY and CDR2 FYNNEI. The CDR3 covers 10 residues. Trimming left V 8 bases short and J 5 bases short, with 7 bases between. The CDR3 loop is CASGGNEQYF. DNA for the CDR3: TGTGCCAGCGGGGGAAACGAGCAGTACTTC.

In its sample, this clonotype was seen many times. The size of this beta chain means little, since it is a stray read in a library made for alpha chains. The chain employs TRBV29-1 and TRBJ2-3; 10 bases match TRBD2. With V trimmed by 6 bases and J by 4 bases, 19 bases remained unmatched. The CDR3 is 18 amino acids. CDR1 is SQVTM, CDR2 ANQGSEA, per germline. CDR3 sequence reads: CSVRGGRAGGADPDTQYF. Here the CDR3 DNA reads TGCAGCGTGAGGGGAGGTAGAGCGGGAGGGGCGGACCCAGATACGCAGTATTTT.

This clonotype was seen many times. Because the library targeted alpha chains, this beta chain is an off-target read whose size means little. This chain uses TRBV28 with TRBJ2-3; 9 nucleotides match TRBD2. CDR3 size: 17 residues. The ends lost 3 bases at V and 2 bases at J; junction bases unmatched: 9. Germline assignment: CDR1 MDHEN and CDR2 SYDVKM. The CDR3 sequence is CASSLRGGGPVTDTQYF. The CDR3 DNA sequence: TGTGCCAGCAGTTTGCGGGGGGGAGGGCCAGTCACAGATACGCAGTATTTT. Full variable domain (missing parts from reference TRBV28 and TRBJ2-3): DVKVTQSSRYLVKRTGEKVFLECVQDMDHENMFWYRQDPGLGLRLIYFSYDVKMKEKGDIPEGYSVSREKKERFSLILESASTNQTSMYLCASSLRGGGPVTDTQYFGPGTRLTVL.

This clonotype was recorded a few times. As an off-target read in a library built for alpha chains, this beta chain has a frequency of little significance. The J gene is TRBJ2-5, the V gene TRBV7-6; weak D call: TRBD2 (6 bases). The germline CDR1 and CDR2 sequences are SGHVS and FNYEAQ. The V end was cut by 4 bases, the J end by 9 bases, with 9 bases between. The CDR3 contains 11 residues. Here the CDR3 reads CASSSGGAQYF. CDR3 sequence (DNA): TGTGCCAGCAGCTCCGGAGGGGCCCAGTACTTC.

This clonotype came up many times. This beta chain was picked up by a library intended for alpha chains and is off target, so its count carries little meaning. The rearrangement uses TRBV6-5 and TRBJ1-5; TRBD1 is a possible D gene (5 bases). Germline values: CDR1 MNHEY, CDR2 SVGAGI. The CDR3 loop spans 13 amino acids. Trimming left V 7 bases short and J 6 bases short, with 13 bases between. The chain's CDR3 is CASTLERGQPQHF. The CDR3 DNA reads TGTGCCAGCACTCTCGAGAGGGGTCAGCCCCAGCATTTT.

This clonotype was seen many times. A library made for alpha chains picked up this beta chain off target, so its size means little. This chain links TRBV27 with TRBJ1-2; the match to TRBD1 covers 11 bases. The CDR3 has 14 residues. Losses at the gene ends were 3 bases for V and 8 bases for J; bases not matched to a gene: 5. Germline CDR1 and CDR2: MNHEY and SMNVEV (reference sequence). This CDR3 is CASSFGTGGLGYTF. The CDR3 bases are TGTGCCAGCAGTTTCGGGACAGGGGGTTTAGGCTACACCTTC.

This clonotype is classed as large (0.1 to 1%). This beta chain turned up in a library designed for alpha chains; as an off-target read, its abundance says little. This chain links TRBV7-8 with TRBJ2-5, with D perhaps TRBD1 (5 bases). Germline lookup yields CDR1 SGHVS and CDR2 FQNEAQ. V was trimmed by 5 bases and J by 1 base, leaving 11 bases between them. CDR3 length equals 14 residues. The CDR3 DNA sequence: TGTGCCAGCAGCCTGACAGTCTTCCAAGAGACCCAGTACTTC. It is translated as CASSLTVFQETQYF. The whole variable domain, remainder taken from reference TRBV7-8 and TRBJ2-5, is GAGVSQSPRYKVAKRGQDVALRCDPISGHVSLFWYQQALGQGPEFLTYFQNEAQLDKSGLPSDRFFAERPEGSVSTLKIQRTQQEDSAVYLCASSLTVFQETQYFGPGTRLLVL.

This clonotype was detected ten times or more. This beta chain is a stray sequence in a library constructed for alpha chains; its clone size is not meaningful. The CDR3 DNA sequence: TGCGCCAGCAGCCAGGGACAGCGAGAAAAACTGTTTTTT. Translation: CASSQGQREKLFF. This chain uses TRBV5-1 with TRBJ1-4; 7 bases agree with TRBD1. The CDR3 length is 13 residues. V lost 4 bases, J lost 8 bases, and 5 bases stayed unmatched. Germline CDR1 and CDR2: SGHRS and YFSETQ.

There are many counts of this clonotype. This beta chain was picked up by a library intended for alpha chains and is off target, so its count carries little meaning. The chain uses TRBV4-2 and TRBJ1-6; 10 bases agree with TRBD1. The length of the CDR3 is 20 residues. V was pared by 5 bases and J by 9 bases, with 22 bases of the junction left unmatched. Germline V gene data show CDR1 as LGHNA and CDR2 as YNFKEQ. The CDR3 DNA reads TGTGCCAGCAGCGGGGGCCCGGGACAGGGGCCGCAGGCGCCGACTTCACCCCTCCACTTT. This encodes CASSGGPGQGPQAPTSPLHF.

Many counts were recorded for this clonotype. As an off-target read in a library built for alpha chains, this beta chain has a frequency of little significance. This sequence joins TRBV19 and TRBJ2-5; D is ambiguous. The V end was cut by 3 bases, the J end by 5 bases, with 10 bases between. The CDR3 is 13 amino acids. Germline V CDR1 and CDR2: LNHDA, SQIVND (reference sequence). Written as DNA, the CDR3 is TGTGCCAGTAGTATGTCCGTATGGGAGACCCAGTACTTC. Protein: CASSMSVWETQYF.

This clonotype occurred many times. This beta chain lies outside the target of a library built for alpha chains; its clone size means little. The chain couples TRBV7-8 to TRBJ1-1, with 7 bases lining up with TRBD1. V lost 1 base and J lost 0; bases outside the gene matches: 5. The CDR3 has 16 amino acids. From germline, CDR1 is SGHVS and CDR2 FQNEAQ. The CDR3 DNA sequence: TGTGCCAGCAGCTTAGTGAACAGGGGCATGAACACTGAAGCTTTCTTT. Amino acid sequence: CASSLVNRGMNTEAFF. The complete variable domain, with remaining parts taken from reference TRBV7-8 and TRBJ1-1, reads GAGVSQSPRYKVAKRGQDVALRCDPISGHVSLFWYQQALGQGPEFLTYFQNEAQLDKSGLPSDRFFAERPEGSVSTLKIQRTQQEDSAVYLCASSLVNRGMNTEAFFGQGTRLTVV.

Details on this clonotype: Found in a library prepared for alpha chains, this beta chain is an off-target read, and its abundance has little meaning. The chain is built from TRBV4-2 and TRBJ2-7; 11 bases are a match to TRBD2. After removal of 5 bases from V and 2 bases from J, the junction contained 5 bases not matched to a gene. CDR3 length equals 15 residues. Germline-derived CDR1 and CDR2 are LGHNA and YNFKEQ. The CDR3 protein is CASSTRLAGPYEQYF. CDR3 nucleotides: TGTGCCAGCAGCACAAGACTAGCGGGGCCCTACGAGCAGTACTTC.

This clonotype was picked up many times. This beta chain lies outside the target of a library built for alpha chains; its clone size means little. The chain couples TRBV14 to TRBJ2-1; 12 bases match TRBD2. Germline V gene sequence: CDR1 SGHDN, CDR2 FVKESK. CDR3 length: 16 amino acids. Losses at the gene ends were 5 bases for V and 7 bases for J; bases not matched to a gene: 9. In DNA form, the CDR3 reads TGTGCCAGCAGCTCTATTCATACTAGCGGGAGGAATGAGCAGTTCTTC. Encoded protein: CASSSIHTSGRNEQFF.

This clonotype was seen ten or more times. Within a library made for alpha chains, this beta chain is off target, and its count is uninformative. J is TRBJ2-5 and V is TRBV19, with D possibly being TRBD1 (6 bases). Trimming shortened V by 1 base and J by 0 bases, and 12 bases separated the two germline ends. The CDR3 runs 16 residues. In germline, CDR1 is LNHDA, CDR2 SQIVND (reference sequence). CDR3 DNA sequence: TGTGCCAGTAGTATAGGGGGGCAGCTAAACCAAGAGACCCAGTACTTC. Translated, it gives CASSIGGQLNQETQYF.

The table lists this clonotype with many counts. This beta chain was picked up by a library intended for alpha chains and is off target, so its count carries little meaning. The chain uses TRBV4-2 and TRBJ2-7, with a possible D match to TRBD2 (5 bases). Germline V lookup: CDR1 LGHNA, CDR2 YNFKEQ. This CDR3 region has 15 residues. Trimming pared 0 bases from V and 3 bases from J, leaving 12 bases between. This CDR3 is CASSQEIGGLYEQYF. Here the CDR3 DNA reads TGTGCCAGCAGCCAAGAAATTGGCGGACTCTACGAGCAGTACTTC.

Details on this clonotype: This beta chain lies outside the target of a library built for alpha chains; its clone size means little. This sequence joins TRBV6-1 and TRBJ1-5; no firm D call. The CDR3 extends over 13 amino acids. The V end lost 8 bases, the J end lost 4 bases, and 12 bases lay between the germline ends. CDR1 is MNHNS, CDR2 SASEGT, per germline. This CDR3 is CASLVEFNQPQHF. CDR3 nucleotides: TGTGCCAGCCTTGTGGAGTTTAATCAGCCCCAGCATTTT.

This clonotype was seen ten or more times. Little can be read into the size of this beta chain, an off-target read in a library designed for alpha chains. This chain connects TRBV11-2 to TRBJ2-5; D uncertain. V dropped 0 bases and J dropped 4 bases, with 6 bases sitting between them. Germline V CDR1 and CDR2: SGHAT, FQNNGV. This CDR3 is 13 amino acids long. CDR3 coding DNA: TGTGCCAGCAGCTTAGATCCTGGAGAGACCCAGTACTTC. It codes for CASSLDPGETQYF.

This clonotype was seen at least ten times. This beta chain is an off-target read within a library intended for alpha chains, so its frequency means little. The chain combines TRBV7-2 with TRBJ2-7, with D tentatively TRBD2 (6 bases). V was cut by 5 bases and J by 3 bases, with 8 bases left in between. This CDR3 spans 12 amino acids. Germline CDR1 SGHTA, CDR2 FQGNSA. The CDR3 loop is CASSTGLYEQYF. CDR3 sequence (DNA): TGTGCCAGCAGCACGGGACTCTACGAGCAGTACTTC.